This TCR beta chain emerged from a study of regulatory T cells in long-lasting Graves disease. Notes on the study in general: Favored gene segments in persistent disease were TRBV28, TRBJ1-2 and TRBJ2-5.

The germline V and J ends were trimmed by 0 bases and 6 bases, with 11 bases remaining between them. Per the germline V gene, CDR1 is ENHRY and CDR2 is SYGVKD. This CDR3 contains 14 residues. The sample holds one count of this clonotype. Its antigen is undetermined. For TCR beta, libraries came from iRepertoire HTBI primers and Arm-PCR of CDR3 regions. Using its own MiXCR run on the multiplex PCR reads, TCRdb lists one record per CDR3 protein. The sample has about 540,000 distinct CDR3 sequences, roughly 14% seen once; the top ten hold roughly a tenth. The time point was: newly diagnosed GD, antithyroid drugs for less than 3 months. Isolated PBMC RNA provided the starting material for the TCR library. This sample also appeared in a second study, on T cells in Graves' hyperthyroidism and ophthalmopathy.

The chain joins TRBV10-3 to TRBJ1-2; D may be TRBD1 (6 bases). The source material was peripheral blood mononuclear cells (PBMCs), sampled at new diagnosis, from a patient treated with antithyroid drugs. This clonotype was sampled from a man younger than 45 with Graves disease. The DNA of the CDR3 is TGTGCCATCAGTGAGTCGGGGGGGGCGGATGGCTACACCTTC. This codes for CAISESGGADGYTF.